The 31 T cell receptor beta chains below come from one sample, sequenced in a study of sequential checkpoint blockade in melanoma. This sample's treatment: randomized to nivolumab then ipilimumab (arm A) or the reverse (arm B). The assay was immunoSEQ multiplex PCR, and TCRdb's table has in-frame clones only and misses some. Of about 10,000 clones listed, 76% are singletons. Specimen: CD8+ T cells sorted from blood (inferred from file names), collected from a patient given nivolumab and ipilimumab in sequence. These receptors all stem from a human donor with melanoma.

In its sample, this clone was seen a few times. This chain joins TRBV4-3 and TRBJ2-7, with 8 positions matching TRBD1. Trimming took 8 bases from V and 0 from J; bases not matched to a gene: 6. CDR3 length: 14 amino acids. CDR1 is LGHNA and CDR2 is YSLEER in the germline V gene. Written as DNA, the CDR3 is TGCGCCAGCGCAAGGACAGGGAGCTCCTACGAGCAGTACTTC. Amino acids: CASARTGSSYEQYF.

In DNA form, the CDR3 reads TGTGCCAGCAGTGTGACAATAGTTGCAACTAATGAAAAACTGTTTTTT. This sequence encodes CASSVTIVATNEKLFF. This rearrangement joins TRBV27 to TRBJ1-4; unclear D gene. The CDR3 is 16 residues long. V shed 5 bases and J shed 0 bases, with 13 bases lying between them. Germline V gene lookup returns CDR1 MNHEY and CDR2 SMNVEV (reference sequence).

The chain couples TRBV14 to TRBJ1-2; TRBD1 is a possible D gene (6 bases). The germline V gene has CDR1 SGHDN and CDR2 FVKESK. V was cut by 4 bases and J by 6 bases, with 21 bases left in between. The CDR3 consists of 16 residues. CDR3 sequence reads: CASSRLPGGQSNGYTF. In nucleotides, the CDR3 is TGTGCCAGCAGCCGCCTGCCCGGGGGGCAATCAAATGGCTACACCTTC.

The chain recombines TRBV29-1 with TRBJ1-1, with 7 bases aligning to TRBD1. Trimming took 6 bases from V and 8 from J; bases not matched to a gene: 9. The CDR3 has 12 amino acids. The germline V gene has CDR1 SQVTM and CDR2 ANQGSEA. CDR3 DNA: TGCAGCGTCACCTCAGGGGGAGTGGAAGCTTTCTTT. Protein: CSVTSGGVEAFF.

This clone appeared a few times. The chain links TRBV14 to TRBJ2-7; D remains unclear. The CDR3 loop spans 14 amino acids. The V end was cut by 4 bases, the J end by 0 bases, with 10 bases between. The germline V gene encodes CDR1 SGHDN and CDR2 FVKESK. The CDR3, as DNA: TGTGCCAGCAGCCCACATGGCAACTCCTACGAGCAGTACTTC. Encoded protein: CASSPHGNSYEQYF.

Comment on this clone: Other nucleotide sequences in the sample specify the same CDR3. J is TRBJ1-4 and V is TRBV4-2, with D tentatively TRBD1 (5 bases). The CDR3 is 15 amino acids. In germline, CDR1 is LGHNA, CDR2 YNFKEQ. The V and J ends lost 0 bases and 0 bases respectively, with 5 bases between them. The CDR3 spells CASSQEGATNEKLFF. CDR3 DNA: TGTGCCAGCAGCCAAGAAGGGGCAACTAATGAAAAACTGTTTTTT.

The table lists this clone with a few counts. The V gene is TRBV4-1, the J gene TRBJ2-7; D is undetermined. The CDR3 is 13 residues long. CDR1 is MGHRA, CDR2 YSYEKL, per germline. The V gene lost 0 bases and the J gene lost 3 bases, with 6 bases spanning the gap. CDR3 sequence (DNA): TGCGCCAGCAGCCAAGATCTCGGCTACGAGCAGTACTTC. It encodes CASSQDLGYEQYF.

This clone showed up just a few times. This chain joins TRBV7-9 and TRBJ2-7, with TRBD1 matching over 8 bases. V lost 4 bases to trimming and J lost 5 bases; unmatched junction nucleotides: 7. The CDR3 spans 14 residues. CDR1 is SEHNR, CDR2 FQNEAQ, per germline (reference sequence). CDR3 nucleotides: TGTGCCAGCAGCTCCTGGACAGGGTCGCACGAGCAGTACTTC. This codes for CASSSWTGSHEQYF. Drawing the rest from reference TRBV7-9 and TRBJ2-7, the complete variable domain is DTGVSQNPRHKITKRGQNVTFRCDPISEHNRLYWYRQTLGQGPEFLTYFQNEAQLEKSRLLSDRFSAERPKGSFSTLEIQRTEQGDSAMYLCASSSWTGSHEQYFGPGTRLTVT.

The rearrangement joins TRBV6-6 to TRBJ2-1, with 9 bases lining up with TRBD1. CDR1 is MNHNY and CDR2 is SVGAGI in the germline V gene (reference sequence). V lost 10 bases to trimming and J lost 6 bases; unmatched junction nucleotides: 7. The CDR3 is made up of 13 amino acids. CDR3 in DNA: TGTGCCACCAGGAGGACAGGGGTCAATGAGCAGTTCTTC. It translates to CATRRTGVNEQFF.

This chain uses TRBV5-1 with TRBJ2-7, with no clear D. The V end lost 5 bases, the J end lost 0 bases, and 6 bases lay between the germline ends. The CDR3 totals 12 residues. Germline assignment: CDR1 SGHRS and CDR2 YFSETQ. The CDR3: CASSSDSYEQYF. The DNA of the CDR3 is TGCGCCAGCAGTTCAGACTCCTACGAGCAGTACTTC. Full variable domain (rest looked up from reference TRBV5-1 and TRBJ2-7): KAGVTQTPRYLIKTRGQQVTLSCSPISGHRSVSWYQQTPGQGLQFLFEYFSETQRNKGNFPGRFSGRQFSNSRSEMNVSTLELGDSALYLCASSSDSYEQYFGPGTRLTVT.

In its sample, this clone was seen a few times. This chain connects TRBV4-3 to TRBJ2-7; tentative D call: TRBD2 (5 bases). The germline V gene encodes CDR1 LGHNA and CDR2 YSLEER. This CDR3 is 15 amino acids long. The V and J ends lost 3 bases and 2 bases respectively, with 14 bases between them. CDR3: CASSQTFPGAYEQYF. In nucleotides, the CDR3 is TGCGCCAGCAGCCAGACCTTCCCCGGGGCCTACGAGCAGTACTTC.

This clone was counted only a few times. The chain uses TRBV19 and TRBJ1-3; 7 bases are a match to TRBD1. This CDR3 is 12 amino acids long. V lost 11 bases and J lost 4; bases outside the gene matches: 5. Germline V gives CDR1 LNHDA, CDR2 SQIVND (reference sequence). This CDR3 is CAPTGSGNTIYF. CDR3 bases: TGTGCCCCGACAGGGTCCGGAAACACCATATATTTT.

V is TRBV4-3 and J is TRBJ1-3, with D possibly being TRBD1 (5 bases). The germline gives CDR1 LGHNA, CDR2 YSLEER. The CDR3 is made up of 15 amino acids. V was clipped by 0 bases and J by 0 bases, with 6 bases between them. The CDR3 is CASSQDRDSGNTIYF. The CDR3 DNA reads as TGCGCCAGCAGCCAAGACAGGGACTCTGGAAACACCATATATTTT.

The CDR3 region is CASKEGSNQPQHF. The DNA of the CDR3 is TGTGCCAGCAAGGAGGGAAGCAATCAGCCCCAGCATTTT. The V and J genes are TRBV28 and TRBJ1-5; no clear D gene. The CDR3 extends over 13 amino acids. The V end lost 7 bases, the J end lost 1 base, and 8 bases lay between the germline ends. Germline V gene data show CDR1 as MDHEN and CDR2 as SYDVKM.

The rearrangement joins TRBV4-3 to TRBJ2-7, with TRBD2 as a possible D gene (5 bases). Germline V CDR1 and CDR2: LGHNA, YSLEER. Trimming stripped 4 bases from V and 3 bases from J, with 16 bases between. This CDR3 contains 15 residues. CDR3 nucleotides: TGCGCCAGCAGCCCCTCTACCGGGAAAGGCTACGAGCAGTACTTC. Translated, it gives CASSPSTGKGYEQYF.

The genes are TRBV5-4 and TRBJ1-6; D remains unclear. Trimming left V 3 bases short and J 6 bases short, with 13 bases between. This CDR3 contains 15 residues. Per germline, CDR1 SGHNT and CDR2 YYREEE (reference sequence). CDR3: CASSSGWATNSPLHF. The CDR3 DNA sequence: TGTGCCAGCAGCTCGGGATGGGCGACTAATTCACCCCTCCACTTT.

V gene TRBV29-1 combines with J gene TRBJ1-2, with 9 nucleotides matching TRBD1. This CDR3 contains 14 residues. Germline V gene sequence: CDR1 SQVTM, CDR2 ANQGSEA. The V segment lost 5 bases and the J segment 8 bases; nucleotides outside the gene matches: 12. CDR3 DNA: TGCAGCGTTCCTGAACAGGGGGCGGTAGAAGGCTACACCTTC. Translation gives CSVPEQGAVEGYTF. Complete variable domain (other parts from reference TRBV29-1 and TRBJ1-2): SAVISQKPSRDICQRGTSLTIQCQVDSQVTMMFWYRQQPGQSLTLIATANQGSEATYESGFVIDKFPISRPNLTFSTLTVSNMSPEDSSIYLCSVPEQGAVEGYTFGSGTRLTVV.

V usage is TRBV9 and J usage is TRBJ2-7, with a possible D match to TRBD1 (6 bases). This CDR3 comprises 15 residues. CDR1 and CDR2 from the germline V gene are SGDLS and YYNGEE. Trimming shortened V by 0 bases and J by 3 bases, and 13 bases separated the two germline ends. CDR3 nucleotides: TGTGCCAGCAGCGTAGAAGGACAGCCCGTCTACGAGCAGTACTTC. Translating it yields CASSVEGQPVYEQYF.

The chain uses TRBV19 and TRBJ2-7; TRBD1 is a possible D gene (6 bases). The CDR3 spans 15 residues. V lost 1 base to trimming and J lost 2 bases, with 12 bases between them. Per the germline V gene, CDR1 is LNHDA and CDR2 is SQIVND (reference sequence). The CDR3 bases are TGTGCCAGTAGTATAGTAGGGACACCGACCTACGAGCAGTACTTC. This sequence encodes CASSIVGTPTYEQYF. The full variable domain, with the rest looked up from reference TRBV19 and TRBJ2-7, is DGGITQSPKYLFRKEGQNVTLSCEQNLNHDAMYWYRQDPGQGLRLIYYSQIVNDFQKGDIAEGYSVSREKKESFPLTVTSAQKNPTAFYLCASSIVGTPTYEQYFGPGTRLTVT.

This clone was detected a few times. The chain recombines TRBV28 with TRBJ1-4; 7 bases fit TRBD1. Trimming removed 4 bases from V and 8 bases from J; junction bases left unmatched: 4. Germline V gene data show CDR1 as MDHEN and CDR2 as SYDVKM. The CDR3 runs 13 residues. CDR3 residues: CASSWTGWEKLFF. DNA for the CDR3: TGTGCCAGCAGTTGGACAGGATGGGAAAAACTGTTTTTT.

This clone showed up just a few times. V is TRBV5-8 and J is TRBJ1-6, with 7 bases lining up with TRBD1. The V and J ends lost 4 bases and 11 bases, in that order; junction bases with no gene match: 12. The CDR3 covers 15 residues. Germline V gene lookup returns CDR1 SGHTS and CDR2 YDEGEE. The DNA for the CDR3 is TGTGCCAGCAGCCAAGATGAGACAGGGTGGGCACCCCTCCACTTT. This codes for CASSQDETGWAPLHF.

The CDR3 nucleotides read TGTGCCACCAAACAGACAGGGGGAGTACGGAATCAGCCCCAGCATTTT. This encodes CATKQTGGVRNQPQHF. The chain employs TRBV19 and TRBJ1-5; 9 bases fit TRBD1. Trimming cost V 10 bases and J 4 bases; bases outside gene matches: 14. Per the germline V gene, CDR1 is LNHDA and CDR2 is SQIVND (reference sequence). The CDR3 has 16 amino acids. Full variable domain (rest looked up from reference TRBV19 and TRBJ1-5): DGGITQSPKYLFRKEGQNVTLSCEQNLNHDAMYWYRQDPGQGLRLIYYSQIVNDFQKGDIAEGYSVSREKKESFPLTVTSAQKNPTAFYLCATKQTGGVRNQPQHFGDGTRLSIL.

This clone occurred once. The J gene is TRBJ2-7, the V gene TRBV6-1, with 8 bases identical to TRBD1. Per the germline V gene, CDR1 is MNHNS and CDR2 is SASEGT. The CDR3 contains 14 residues. The J segment lost 6 bases and the V segment lost 2 bases, leaving 6 bases of the junction unmatched. The CDR3 DNA reads as TGTGCCAGCAGTGAAAGGGGGACAGGACGCGAGCAGTACTTC. Its protein product is CASSERGTGREQYF.

The chain carries TRBV5-4 and TRBJ1-1; tentative D call: TRBD1 (5 bases). This CDR3 spans 15 amino acids. With 0 bases removed from V and 1 base from J, the gap between germline ends came to 10 bases. Germline assignment: CDR1 SGHNT and CDR2 YYREEE (reference sequence). The DNA for the CDR3 is TGTGCCAGCAGCTTGGGTTGGGGCGGGAACACTGAAGCTTTCTTT. Translation gives CASSLGWGGNTEAFF.

V usage is TRBV6-4 and J usage is TRBJ2-1; the match to TRBD2 covers 9 bases. The CDR3 consists of 16 residues. Trimming removed 7 bases from V and 8 bases from J; junction bases left unmatched: 15. CDR1 is MRHNA, CDR2 SNTAGT, per germline. In DNA, the CDR3 is TGTGCCAGCAAAGTTTCCGGCGGGGGGGCGTTGGATGAGCAGTTCTTC. Protein: CASKVSGGGALDEQFF.

The CDR3 region has the DNA TGTGCCAGCAGCTTATCCCAGGGATCCTACAATGAGCAGTTCTTC. Residues: CASSLSQGSYNEQFF. The chain links TRBV7-9 to TRBJ2-1, with TRBD1 as a possible D gene (5 bases). V gave up 2 bases and J gave up 1 base, with 9 bases separating them. The germline CDR1 and CDR2 sequences are SEHNR and FQNEAQ (reference sequence). CDR3 size: 15 residues.

The rearrangement uses TRBV5-4 and TRBJ1-2; 12 bases are shared with TRBD1. CDR3 length: 17 residues. Trimming took 4 bases from V and 1 from J; bases not matched to a gene: 8. The germline V gene encodes CDR1 SGHNT and CDR2 YYREEE (reference sequence). The CDR3 protein is CASSLTGTGGGNYGYTF. CDR3 coding DNA: TGTGCCAGCAGCCTAACCGGGACAGGGGGCGGTAACTATGGCTACACCTTC.

The sample holds one count of this clone. The V call is TRBV19, the J call TRBJ2-1; D is uncertain. Per germline, CDR1 LNHDA and CDR2 SQIVND (reference sequence). The CDR3 covers 15 residues. Trimming shortened V by 4 bases and J by 0 bases, and 10 bases separated the two germline ends. For the CDR3, the DNA is TGTGCCAGTAGTAGAGCCATGAGCTCCTACAATGAGCAGTTCTTC. Residues: CASSRAMSSYNEQFF.

The gene calls are TRBV6-6 and TRBJ1-1; the D is unclear. Germline assignment: CDR1 MNHNY and CDR2 SVGAGI (reference sequence). CDR3 size: 14 residues. Trimming cost V 5 bases and J 1 base, with 11 bases left between them. The CDR3 coding sequence is TGTGCCAGCAGTGCCCCCGGGAAGAACACTGAAGCTTTCTTT. As protein: CASSAPGKNTEAFF.

This clone was counted a single time. The chain combines TRBV4-3 with TRBJ2-7, with D maybe TRBD1 (8 bases). The CDR3 is 16 residues long. Deletions cut 4 bases from V and 1 base from J, with 17 bases between. CDR1 and CDR2 from the germline V gene are LGHNA and YSLEER. CDR3 DNA: TGCGCCAGCAGCCTGACCAACAGGGGGGGATCCTACGAGCAGTACTTC. Amino acid sequence: CASSLTNRGGSYEQYF.

This clone was found a few times. The V and J genes are TRBV7-9 and TRBJ2-6; the match to TRBD1 covers 9 bases. Losses at the gene ends were 4 bases for V and 2 bases for J; bases not matched to a gene: 3. CDR1 and CDR2 (germline): SEHNR, FQNEAQ (reference sequence). The CDR3 extends over 16 amino acids. CDR3 region: CASSSRQGAGANVLTF. The CDR3 nucleotides are TGTGCCAGCAGCTCGCGACAGGGGGCTGGGGCCAACGTCCTGACTTTC.